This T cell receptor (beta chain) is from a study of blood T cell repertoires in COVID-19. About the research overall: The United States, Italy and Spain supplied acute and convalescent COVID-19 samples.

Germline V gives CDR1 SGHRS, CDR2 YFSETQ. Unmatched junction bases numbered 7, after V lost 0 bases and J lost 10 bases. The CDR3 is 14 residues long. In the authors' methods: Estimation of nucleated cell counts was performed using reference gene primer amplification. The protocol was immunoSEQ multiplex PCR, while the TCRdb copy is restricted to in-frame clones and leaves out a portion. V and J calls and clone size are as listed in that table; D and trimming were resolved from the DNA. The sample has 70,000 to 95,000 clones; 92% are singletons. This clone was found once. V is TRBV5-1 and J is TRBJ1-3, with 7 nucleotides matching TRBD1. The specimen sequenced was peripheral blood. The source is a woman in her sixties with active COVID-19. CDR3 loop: CASSLGDRSRTIYF. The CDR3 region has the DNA TGCGCCAGCAGCTTGGGGGACAGAAGTCGGACCATATATTTT.